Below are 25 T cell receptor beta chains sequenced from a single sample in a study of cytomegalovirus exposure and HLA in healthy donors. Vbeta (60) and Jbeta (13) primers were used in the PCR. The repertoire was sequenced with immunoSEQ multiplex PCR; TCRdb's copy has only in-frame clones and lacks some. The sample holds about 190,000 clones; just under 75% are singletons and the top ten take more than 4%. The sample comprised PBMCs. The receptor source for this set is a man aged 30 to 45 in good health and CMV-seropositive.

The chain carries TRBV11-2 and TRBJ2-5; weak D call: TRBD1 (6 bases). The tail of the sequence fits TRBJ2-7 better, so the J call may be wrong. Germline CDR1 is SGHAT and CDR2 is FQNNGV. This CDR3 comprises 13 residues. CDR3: CASSRGGFYEQYF. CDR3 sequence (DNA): TGTGCCAGCAGCCGAGGGGGATTCTACGAGCAGTACTTC.

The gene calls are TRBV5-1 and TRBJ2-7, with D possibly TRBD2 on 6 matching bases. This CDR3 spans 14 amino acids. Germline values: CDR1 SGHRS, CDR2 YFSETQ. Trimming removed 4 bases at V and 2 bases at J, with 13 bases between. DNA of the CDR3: TGCGCCAGCAGCCCCCCCGGGGGAGCCTACGAGCAGTACTTC. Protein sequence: CASSPPGGAYEQYF.

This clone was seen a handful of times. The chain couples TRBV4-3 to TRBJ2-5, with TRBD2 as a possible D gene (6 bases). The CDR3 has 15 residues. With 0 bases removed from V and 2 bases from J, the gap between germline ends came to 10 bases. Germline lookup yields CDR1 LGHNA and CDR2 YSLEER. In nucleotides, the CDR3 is TGCGCCAGCAGCCAAGAATGGCGGGATCAAGAGACCCAGTACTTC. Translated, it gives CASSQEWRDQETQYF.

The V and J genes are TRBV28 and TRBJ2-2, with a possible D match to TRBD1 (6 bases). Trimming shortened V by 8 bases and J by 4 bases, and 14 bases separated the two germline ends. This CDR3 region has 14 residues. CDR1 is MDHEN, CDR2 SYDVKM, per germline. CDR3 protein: CASVSGQSTGELFF. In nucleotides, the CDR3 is TGTGCCAGCGTTTCGGGACAAAGCACCGGGGAGCTGTTTTTT.

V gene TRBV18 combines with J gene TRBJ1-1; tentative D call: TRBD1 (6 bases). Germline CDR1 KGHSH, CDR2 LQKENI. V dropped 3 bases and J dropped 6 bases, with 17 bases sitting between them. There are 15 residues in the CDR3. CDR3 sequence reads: CASSPPHGGRPEAFF. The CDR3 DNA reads TGTGCCAGCTCACCCCCGCACGGGGGGCGGCCTGAAGCTTTCTTT.

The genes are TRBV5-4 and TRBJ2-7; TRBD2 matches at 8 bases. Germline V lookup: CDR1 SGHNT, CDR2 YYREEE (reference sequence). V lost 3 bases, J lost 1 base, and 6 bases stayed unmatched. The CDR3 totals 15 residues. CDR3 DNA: TGTGCCAGCAGCTCCCCCGCGGGAGGTTCCTACGAGCAGTACTTC. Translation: CASSSPAGGSYEQYF.

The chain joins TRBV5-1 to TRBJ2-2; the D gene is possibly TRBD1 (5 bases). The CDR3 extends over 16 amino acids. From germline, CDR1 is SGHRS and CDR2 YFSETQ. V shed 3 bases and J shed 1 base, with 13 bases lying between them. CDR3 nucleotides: TGCGCCAGCAGCTGGTTCGGACAACAGAACACCGGGGAGCTGTTTTTT. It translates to CASSWFGQQNTGELFF.

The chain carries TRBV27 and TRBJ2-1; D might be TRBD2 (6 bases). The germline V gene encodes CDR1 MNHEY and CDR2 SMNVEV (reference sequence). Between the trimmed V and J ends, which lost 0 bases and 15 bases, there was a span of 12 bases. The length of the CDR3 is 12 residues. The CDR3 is CASSLSGTGPFF. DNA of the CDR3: TGTGCCAGCAGTTTATCGGGGACTGGTCCGTTCTTC.

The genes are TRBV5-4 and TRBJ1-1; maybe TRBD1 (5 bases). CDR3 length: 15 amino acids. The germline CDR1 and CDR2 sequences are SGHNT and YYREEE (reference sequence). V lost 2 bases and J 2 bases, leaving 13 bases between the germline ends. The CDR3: CASSFSLGPNTEAFF. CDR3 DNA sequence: TGTGCCAGCAGCTTCTCCCTGGGGCCCAACACTGAAGCTTTCTTT. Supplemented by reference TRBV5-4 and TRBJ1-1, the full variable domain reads ETGVTQSPTHLIKTRGQQVTLRCSSQSGHNTVSWYQQALGQGPQFIFQYYREEENGRGNFPPRFSGLQFPNYSSELNVNALELDDSALYLCASSFSLGPNTEAFFGQGTRLTVV.

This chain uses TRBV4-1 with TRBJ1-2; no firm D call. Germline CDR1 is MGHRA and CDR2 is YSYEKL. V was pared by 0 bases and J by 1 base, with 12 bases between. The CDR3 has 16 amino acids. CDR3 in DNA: TGCGCCAGCAGCCAAGAGCCAGGTCGAAATAACTATGGCTACACCTTC. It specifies CASSQEPGRNNYGYTF.

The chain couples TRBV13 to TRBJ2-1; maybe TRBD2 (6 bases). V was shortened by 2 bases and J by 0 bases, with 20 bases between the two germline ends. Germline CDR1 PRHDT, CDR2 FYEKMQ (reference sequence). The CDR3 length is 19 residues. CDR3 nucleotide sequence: TGTGCCAGCAGCTTATTATCCGGGGGTACTGGGGGCTCCTACAATGAGCAGTTCTTC. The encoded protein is CASSLLSGGTGGSYNEQFF.

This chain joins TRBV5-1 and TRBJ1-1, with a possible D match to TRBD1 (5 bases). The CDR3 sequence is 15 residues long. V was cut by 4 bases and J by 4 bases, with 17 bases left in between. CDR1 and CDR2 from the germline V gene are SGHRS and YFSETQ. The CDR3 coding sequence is TGCGCCAGCAGCCCTTTCTCAGGGTCCGGCACTGAAGCTTTCTTT. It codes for CASSPFSGSGTEAFF.

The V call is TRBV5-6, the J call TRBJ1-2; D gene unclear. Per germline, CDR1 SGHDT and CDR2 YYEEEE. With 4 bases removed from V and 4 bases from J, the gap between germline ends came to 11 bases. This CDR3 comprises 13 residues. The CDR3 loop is CASSAQVFYGYTF. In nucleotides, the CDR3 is TGTGCCAGCAGCGCCCAGGTTTTCTATGGCTACACCTTC.

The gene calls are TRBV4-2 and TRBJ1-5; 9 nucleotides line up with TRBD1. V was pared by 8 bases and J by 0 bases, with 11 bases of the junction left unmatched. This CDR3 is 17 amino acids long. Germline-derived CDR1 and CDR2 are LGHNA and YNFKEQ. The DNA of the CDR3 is TGTGCCAGCTTTGGAAAAGACAGGGGGATTAGCAATCAGCCCCAGCATTTT. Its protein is CASFGKDRGISNQPQHF.

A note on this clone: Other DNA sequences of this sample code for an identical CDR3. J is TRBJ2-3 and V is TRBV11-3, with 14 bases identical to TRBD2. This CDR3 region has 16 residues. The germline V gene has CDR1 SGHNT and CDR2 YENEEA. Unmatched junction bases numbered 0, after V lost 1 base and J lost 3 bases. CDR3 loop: CASSLGLAGGTDTQYF. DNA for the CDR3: TGTGCCAGCAGCTTAGGACTAGCGGGGGGGACAGATACGCAGTATTTT.

The CDR3 here is CASSYDWISATQYF. The CDR3 DNA reads TGTGCCAGCAGTTACGACTGGATCAGCGCGACCCAGTACTTC. The rearrangement links TRBV6-5 to TRBJ2-5; unclear D gene. Germline V gives CDR1 MNHEY, CDR2 SVGAGI. The CDR3 is 14 residues long. V lost 2 bases and J 7 bases, leaving 14 bases between the germline ends.

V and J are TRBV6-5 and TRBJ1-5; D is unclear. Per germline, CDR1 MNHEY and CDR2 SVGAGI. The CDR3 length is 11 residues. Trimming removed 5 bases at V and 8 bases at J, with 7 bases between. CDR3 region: CASSEREPQHF. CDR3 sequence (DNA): TGTGCCAGCAGTGAGCGGGAGCCCCAGCATTTT.

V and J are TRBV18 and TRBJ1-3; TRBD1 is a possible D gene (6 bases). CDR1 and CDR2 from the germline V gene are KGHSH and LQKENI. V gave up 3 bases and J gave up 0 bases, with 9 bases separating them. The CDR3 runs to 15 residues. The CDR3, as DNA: TGTGCCAGCTCACCCCGAGGGGGCTCTGGAAACACCATATATTTT. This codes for CASSPRGGSGNTIYF.

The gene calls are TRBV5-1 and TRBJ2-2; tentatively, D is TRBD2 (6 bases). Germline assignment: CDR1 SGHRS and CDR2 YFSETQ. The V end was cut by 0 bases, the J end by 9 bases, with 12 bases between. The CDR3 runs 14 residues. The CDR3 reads CASSLGPAGRELFF. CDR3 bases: TGCGCCAGCAGCTTGGGCCCGGCGGGGAGGGAGCTGTTTTTT.

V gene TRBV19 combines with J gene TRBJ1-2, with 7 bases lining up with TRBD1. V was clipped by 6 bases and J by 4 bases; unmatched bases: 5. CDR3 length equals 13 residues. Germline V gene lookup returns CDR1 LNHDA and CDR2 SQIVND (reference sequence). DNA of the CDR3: TGTGCCAGTAGGCGGGACAGCTTCTATGGCTACACCTTC. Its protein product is CASRRDSFYGYTF. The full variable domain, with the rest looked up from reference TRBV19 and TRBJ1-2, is DGGITQSPKYLFRKEGQNVTLSCEQNLNHDAMYWYRQDPGQGLRLIYYSQIVNDFQKGDIAEGYSVSREKKESFPLTVTSAQKNPTAFYLCASRRDSFYGYTFGSGTRLTVV.

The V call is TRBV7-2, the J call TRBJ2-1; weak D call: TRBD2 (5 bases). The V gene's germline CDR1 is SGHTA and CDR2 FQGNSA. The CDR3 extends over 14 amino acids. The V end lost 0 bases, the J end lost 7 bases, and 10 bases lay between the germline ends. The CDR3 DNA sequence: TGTGCCAGCAGCTTAGCGCTTGGGAGAAATGAGCAGTTCTTC. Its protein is CASSLALGRNEQFF.

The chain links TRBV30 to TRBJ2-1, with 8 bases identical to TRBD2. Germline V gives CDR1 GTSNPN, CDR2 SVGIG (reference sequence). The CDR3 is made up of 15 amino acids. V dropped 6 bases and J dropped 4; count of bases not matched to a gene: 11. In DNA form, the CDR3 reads TGTGCCTGCGCCCTTCAGAGCGGGGGTTACAATGAGCAGTTCTTC. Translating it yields CACALQSGGYNEQFF. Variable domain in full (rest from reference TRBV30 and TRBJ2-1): SQTIHQWPATLVQPVGSPLSLECTVEGTSNPNLYWYRQAAGRGLQLLFYSVGIGQISSEVPQNLSASRPQDRQFILSSKKLLLSDSGFYLCACALQSGGYNEQFFGPGTRLTVL.

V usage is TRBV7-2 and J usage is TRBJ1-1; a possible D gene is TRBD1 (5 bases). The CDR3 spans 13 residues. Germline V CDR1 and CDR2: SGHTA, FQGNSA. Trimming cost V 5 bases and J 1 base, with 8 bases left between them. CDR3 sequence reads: CASSTDRNTEAFF. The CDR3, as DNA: TGTGCCAGCAGCACAGACAGGAACACTGAAGCTTTCTTT.

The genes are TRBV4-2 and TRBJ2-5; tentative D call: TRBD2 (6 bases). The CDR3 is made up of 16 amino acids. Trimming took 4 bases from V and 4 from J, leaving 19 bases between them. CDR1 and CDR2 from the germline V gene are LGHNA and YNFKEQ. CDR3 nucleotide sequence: TGTGCCAGCAGCCTCCAAAGGTCCGGGAGCGGAGAGACCCAGTACTTC. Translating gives CASSLQRSGSGETQYF.

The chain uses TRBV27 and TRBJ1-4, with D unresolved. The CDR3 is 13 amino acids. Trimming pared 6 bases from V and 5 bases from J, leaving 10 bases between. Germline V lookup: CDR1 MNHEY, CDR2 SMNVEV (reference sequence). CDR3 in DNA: TGTGCCAGCAGGGCGACGGGAAATGAAAAACTGTTTTTT. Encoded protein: CASRATGNEKLFF.